The source of this T cell receptor (beta chain) is a study of low-dose radiotherapy and immunotherapy resistance in tumors. This clonotype was seen ten or more times. Gene-specific TRAV and TRBV primers were used for first-strand cDNA, covering alpha and beta chains. PCR amplification of the TCRs was performed with Phusion for 20 PCR cycles, and it relied on a constant-region primer together with a V-primer adapter. TCRdb redid the calling of the reads with MiXCR, one entry per CDR3 protein. The sample includes around 83,000 distinct CDR3 sequences, over 15% seen only once; the top ten take around 6.1%. Time point reported: before trial treatment. The V gene's germline CDR1 is LNHDA and CDR2 SQIVND (reference sequence). Unmatched junction bases numbered 4, after V lost 3 bases and J lost 5 bases. The CDR3 totals 14 residues.

The V and J genes are TRBV19 and TRBJ2-7, with 10 positions matching TRBD2. The input for sequencing was PBMCs, taken before treatment. The sequence derives from a male donor with prostate cancer. The CDR3 is CASSMSSGSNEQYF. DNA of the CDR3: TGTGCCAGTAGTATGTCTAGCGGGAGTAACGAGCAGTACTTC.